The rows below give T cell receptor beta chains drawn from one sample of a study of blood T cell repertoires in COVID-19. Libraries were prepared by immunoSEQ multiplex PCR; TCRdb keeps only in-frame clonotypes and omits some of them. The sample consists of about 180,000 clones, 88% of them appearing once. Input material: PBMCs or T cells enriched from blood (not recorded which). The receptors derive from a woman aged 18-29 years who had recovered from COVID-19. Both conserved end residues are part of each CDR3. The D gene is left open where the match is weak. Clone size is stated in some rows and not others, as once, few, many or a class when expanded.

TGTGCCAGCTCAAGCTCCGGGACAAATTATGGTAATGAAAAACTGTTTTTT,CASSSSGTNYGNEKLFF,TRBV2,NA,TRBJ1-4,NA
TGCAGCGTCACACCGGGACAGGGGGATGGAGAGCAGTACTTC,CSVTPGQGDGEQYF,TRBV29-1,NA,TRBJ2-7,TRBD1
TGTGCCAGTAGTATAACAGCGGGGACAAACTACAATGAGCAGTTCTTC,CASSITAGTNYNEQFF,TRBV19,NA,TRBJ2-1,NA
TGTGCCAGTAGGACTAGCGGTTTCTCCTACGAGCAGTACTTC,CASRTSGFSYEQYF,TRBV19,NA,TRBJ2-7,TRBD2
TGTGCCAGCAGCAAAGACACAGCGAACACTGAAGCTTTCTTT,CASSKDTANTEAFF,TRBV7-9,NA,TRBJ1-1,NA
TGTGCCAGCAGAGGAGTCAGGGCCAACTATGGCTACACCTTC,CASRGVRANYGYTF,TRBV2,NA,TRBJ1-2,NA
TGCGCCAGCAGCTTAGGCCTAGCGGTACTCACAGATACGCAGTATTTT,CASSLGLAVLTDTQYF,TRBV5-1,NA,TRBJ2-3,TRBD2
TGCGCCAGCAGTTGGGGACTAGGGGAATACAATGAGCAGTTCTTC,CASSWGLGEYNEQFF,TRBV10-1,NA,TRBJ2-1,TRBD2
TGTGCCAGCAGAAACCTCCTTGACAGGGGAGGGTACAATGAGCAGTTCTTC,CASRNLLDRGGYNEQFF,TRBV7-2,NA,TRBJ2-1,NA
TGTGCCAGCAGTTCCGGCAGGAACTACGAGCAGTACTTC,CASSSGRNYEQYF,TRBV27,NA,TRBJ2-7,NA
TGTGCCAGCAGCGTCCCTGGCACAGATACGCAGTATTTT,CASSVPGTDTQYF,TRBV9,NA,TRBJ2-3,NA
TGTGCCAGCAGCGACGACCCGGGGGAAAAACTGTTTTTT,CASSDDPGEKLFF,TRBV5-4,NA,TRBJ1-4,NA
TGTGCCAGCAGCAGAGGGCAAGTAGCGGGAGAGGAGCAGTTCTTC,CASSRGQVAGEEQFF,TRBV7-9,NA,TRBJ2-1,TRBD2
TGTGCCATCAGTGACAGCGGACGAAGCACAGATACGCAGTATTTT,CAISDSGRSTDTQYF,TRBV10-3,NA,TRBJ2-3,NA
TGTGCCAGCGCTAGCGGGAGTTTGGGCACCGGGGAGCTGTTTTTT,CASASGSLGTGELFF,TRBV2,NA,TRBJ2-2,TRBD2
TGTGCCAGCAGCTTCCGACAGGGGAGCAATCAGCCCCAGCATTTT,CASSFRQGSNQPQHF,TRBV5-6,NA,TRBJ1-5,TRBD1
TGTGCCATCACCCCGGGACAGGGGAGTACCGGGGAGCTGTTTTTT,CAITPGQGSTGELFF,TRBV10-3,NA,TRBJ2-2,TRBD1
TGTGCTAGTGGCCCTGACAGGGGTAACACCGGGGAGCTGTTTTTT,CASGPDRGNTGELFF,TRBV12-5,NA,TRBJ2-2,TRBD1
TGTGCCAGCAGCGTAGTGTCCGGCGGTGAGCAGTTCTTC,CASSVVSGGEQFF,TRBV9,once,TRBJ2-1,NA
TGCGCCAGCAGTGAGTCAGGGGGATTTAGCTACACCTTC,CASSESGGFSYTF,TRBV10-1,NA,TRBJ1-2,NA
TGCAGCGTTGGAGCGGTTGCGACAGATACGCAGTATTTT,CSVGAVATDTQYF,TRBV29-1,NA,TRBJ2-3,NA
TGTGCCAGCAGCTTAAACCCGGGACTAGAGATCCAAGAGACCCAGTACTTC,CASSLNPGLEIQETQYF,TRBV11-2,NA,TRBJ2-5,TRBD2
TGTGCCAGTACCATAGGACTAGAGTTGGATTCACCCCTCCACTTT,CASTIGLELDSPLHF,TRBV19,once,TRBJ1-6,NA